The 28 T cell receptor beta chains reported below all come from one sample, sequenced in a study of cytomegalovirus exposure and HLA in healthy donors. Use of 60 Vbeta and 13 Jbeta primers characterized the PCR. Only in-frame clones appear in the TCRdb table, and some are missing; sequencing was by immunoSEQ multiplex PCR. Of about 210,000 clones listed, roughly 82% were seen once; the top ten hold roughly 6%. The sample comprised PBMCs. The receptor set was obtained from a man aged 40-49 years in good health and CMV-seropositive.

The gene calls are TRBV13 and TRBJ2-5; a weak D match, TRBD1 (5 bases). V lost 5 bases and J lost 3, with 16 bases in between. The germline V gene encodes CDR1 PRHDT and CDR2 FYEKMQ (reference sequence). The CDR3 is 15 amino acids. CDR3: CASSPPGPTKETQYF. The CDR3 DNA reads as TGTGCCAGCAGCCCCCCAGGGCCCACAAAAGAGACCCAGTACTTC.

The chain couples TRBV2 to TRBJ2-1; TRBD2 matches 7 bases. The J segment lost 5 bases and the V segment lost 3 bases, leaving 4 bases of the junction unmatched. The germline CDR1 and CDR2 sequences are SNHLY and FYNNEI. This CDR3 region has 14 residues. CDR3 nucleotide sequence: TGTGCCAGCAGTGACCGGGGAGGGAACAATGAGCAGTTCTTC. It codes for CASSDRGGNNEQFF.

The chain recombines TRBV7-6 with TRBJ2-1; 11 bases line up with TRBD2. Germline CDR1 SGHVS, CDR2 FNYEAQ. Trimming at V came to 1 base and at J to 2 bases, leaving 1 base not matched to a gene. This CDR3 has 16 residues. The CDR3 here is CASSLGGLAAYNEQFF. The DNA of the CDR3 is TGTGCCAGCAGCTTAGGGGGACTAGCGGCCTACAATGAGCAGTTCTTC.

The chain uses TRBV5-1 and TRBJ1-2; TRBD1 agrees at 11 bases. Trimming at V came to 4 bases and at J to 8 bases, leaving 16 bases not matched to a gene. CDR3 size: 17 residues. Germline V gene lookup returns CDR1 SGHRS and CDR2 YFSETQ. Here the CDR3 DNA reads TGCGCCAGCAGCCCAAGGACAGGGGGCTCCCCTGGGGGCGGCTACACCTTC. As protein: CASSPRTGGSPGGGYTF.

The chain combines TRBV5-4 with TRBJ2-1, with D possibly TRBD2 on 5 matching bases. The CDR3 length is 15 residues. Per the germline V gene, CDR1 is SGHNT and CDR2 is YYREEE (reference sequence). Trimming left V 1 base short and J 0 bases short, with 8 bases between. CDR3 nucleotides: TGTGCCAGCAGCTTGTCCGGGGTCTCCTACAATGAGCAGTTCTTC. It yields the protein CASSLSGVSYNEQFF.

The J gene is TRBJ2-7, the V gene TRBV11-2; D is ambiguous. V lost 5 bases and J lost 4, with 27 bases in between. CDR3 length: 18 residues. CDR1 is SGHAT, CDR2 FQNNGV, per germline. In DNA form, the CDR3 reads TGTGCCAGCAGCCCCCTTGGCCGATCGCGCGGCGCCTCGTACGAGCAGTACTTC. It specifies CASSPLGRSRGASYEQYF. The complete variable domain, with remaining parts taken from reference TRBV11-2 and TRBJ2-7, reads EAGVAQSPRYKIIEKRQSVAFWCNPISGHATLYWYQQILGQGPKLLIQFQNNGVVDDSQLPKDRFSAERLKGVDSTLKIQPAKLEDSAVYLCASSPLGRSRGASYEQYFGPGTRLTVT.

This sequence joins TRBV6-5 and TRBJ1-5; 7 bases align to TRBD1. This CDR3 has 14 residues. The germline V gene has CDR1 MNHEY and CDR2 SVGAGI. Losses at the gene ends were 6 bases for V and 4 bases for J; bases not matched to a gene: 6. CDR3 sequence (DNA): TGTGCCAGCAGCCACACGACAGGGAATCAGCCCCAGCATTTT. Its translation: CASSHTTGNQPQHF.

This clone was counted between two and nine times. The chain recombines TRBV19 with TRBJ1-5; a weak D match, TRBD1 (5 bases). V gave up 5 bases and J gave up 5 bases, with 10 bases separating them. The CDR3 is made up of 13 amino acids. Germline values: CDR1 LNHDA, CDR2 SQIVND (reference sequence). In DNA form, the CDR3 reads TGTGCCAGTAGTTGGGGACTACATCAGCCCCAGCATTTT. Its protein is CASSWGLHQPQHF.

This sequence joins TRBV6-1 and TRBJ2-7, with D possibly matching TRBD1 (6 bases). The germline V gene encodes CDR1 MNHNS and CDR2 SASEGT. The CDR3 totals 14 residues. The V end was cut by 5 bases, the J end by 4 bases, with 15 bases between. DNA of the CDR3: TGTGCCAGCAGTACACGGGACAAGGCGTACGAGCAGTACGTC. Translation gives CASSTRDKAYEQYV.

This clone occurred a few times. The chain is built from TRBV11-3 and TRBJ2-3, with D unresolved. CDR1 is SGHNT, CDR2 YENEEA, per germline. This CDR3 has 17 amino acids. V gave up 0 bases and J gave up 4 bases, with 17 bases separating them. The CDR3: CASSLDPPRYRADTQYF. CDR3 coding DNA: TGTGCCAGCAGCTTAGATCCCCCTAGATATCGTGCAGATACGCAGTATTTT.

The rearrangement joins TRBV10-3 to TRBJ1-5, with 10 bases that match TRBD1. The CDR3 covers 16 residues. CDR1 is ENHRY, CDR2 SYGVKD, per germline. V trimming: 6 bases; J trimming: 3 bases; junction bases outside the gene matches: 8. CDR3 region: CAISASGTGDNQPQHF. CDR3 DNA: TGTGCCATCAGCGCCTCCGGGACAGGGGACAATCAGCCCCAGCATTTT.

The rearrangement uses TRBV13 and TRBJ1-2; D remains unclear. Germline CDR1 is PRHDT and CDR2 is FYEKMQ (reference sequence). This CDR3 has 16 residues. V lost 5 bases and J lost 7, with 23 bases in between. CDR3 sequence reads: CASSDAAGRRKGGYTF. CDR3 DNA: TGTGCCAGCAGCGACGCCGCCGGCAGGAGGAAGGGTGGCTACACCTTC.

There are a few counts of this clone. The chain links TRBV7-3 to TRBJ1-3; D unclear. The V and J ends lost 1 base and 4 bases respectively, with 11 bases between them. CDR3 length: 15 amino acids. CDR1 and CDR2 (germline): SGHTA, FQGTGA. The CDR3 spells CASSLSRGEGNTIYF. The CDR3 DNA reads TGTGCCAGCAGCTTAAGCCGTGGAGAGGGAAACACCATATATTTT.

The chain has TRBV6-5 and TRBJ2-7, with 9 bases lining up with TRBD1. V was pared by 5 bases and J by 3 bases, with 5 bases of the junction left unmatched. Germline lookup yields CDR1 MNHEY and CDR2 SVGAGI. CDR3 length equals 14 residues. In DNA form, the CDR3 reads TGTGCCAGCAGTGACGGGACAGGGTACTACGAGCAGTACTTC. Its translation is CASSDGTGYYEQYF.

The chain carries TRBV6-1 and TRBJ1-2; D may be TRBD1 (6 bases). CDR1 and CDR2 (germline): MNHNS, SASEGT. V was pared by 6 bases and J by 3 bases, with 14 bases between. The CDR3 totals 14 residues. The CDR3 DNA reads TGTGCCAGCAGGAGAGCAGGGGCAGACTATGGCTACACCTTC. The encoded protein is CASRRAGADYGYTF.

This rearrangement joins TRBV15 to TRBJ2-1; 8 nucleotides align to TRBD1. There are 16 residues in the CDR3. The V gene's germline CDR1 is LNHNV and CDR2 YYDKDF (reference sequence). The V gene end was trimmed by 5 bases and the J gene end by 0 bases; junction bases not matched to a gene: 6. This chain's CDR3 is CATSLWDRTSYNEQFF. The DNA for the CDR3 is TGTGCCACCAGCCTATGGGACAGGACCTCCTACAATGAGCAGTTCTTC.

The table lists this clone with a count of one. This chain links TRBV14 with TRBJ2-1; TRBD2 matches at 12 bases. The CDR3 length is 16 residues. V shed 5 bases, J shed 8 bases, and the junction held 10 bases outside the gene matches. The germline CDR1 and CDR2 sequences are SGHDN and FVKESK. This CDR3 is CASSERWTSGTYEQFF. The CDR3 coding sequence is TGTGCCAGCAGCGAGAGGTGGACTAGCGGGACGTATGAGCAGTTCTTC.

V usage is TRBV7-8 and J usage is TRBJ2-2; TRBD2 matches 14 bases. V shed 4 bases, J shed 4 bases, and the junction held 11 bases outside the gene matches. The length of the CDR3 is 19 residues. The germline gives CDR1 SGHVS, CDR2 FQNEAQ. This CDR3 is CASSSPGLAGEWSTGELFF. CDR3 sequence (DNA): TGTGCCAGCAGCTCTCCGGGACTAGCGGGGGAATGGAGCACCGGGGAGCTGTTTTTT.

This chain connects TRBV30 to TRBJ2-3; tentative D call: TRBD2 (5 bases). This CDR3 comprises 14 residues. V was pared by 3 bases and J by 0 bases, with 10 bases between. Germline CDR1 is GTSNPN and CDR2 is SVGIG (reference sequence). CDR3 nucleotide sequence: TGTGCCTGGAGACCGGGCGGGAGCACAGATACGCAGTATTTT. Its translation is CAWRPGGSTDTQYF.

This clone was found a few times. The V gene is TRBV9, the J gene TRBJ2-3, with 14 bases identical to TRBD2. Germline CDR1 SGDLS, CDR2 YYNGEE. The CDR3 is made up of 20 amino acids. With 0 bases clipped from V and 3 bases from J, the junction kept 12 bases outside the gene matches. The CDR3 nucleotides read TGTGCCAGCAGCGTAGCGTCGGGGCGGAGACTAGCGGGAGGGACAGATACGCAGTATTTT. Amino acids: CASSVASGRRLAGGTDTQYF.

The chain joins TRBV6-6 to TRBJ2-7, with D unclear. V dropped 0 bases and J dropped 3 bases, with 9 bases sitting between them. The CDR3 totals 14 residues. Germline V gene sequence: CDR1 MNHNY, CDR2 SVGAGI (reference sequence). CDR3 bases: TGTGCCAGCAGTTACTCGACCTCGGGCTACGAGCAGTACTTC. This codes for CASSYSTSGYEQYF.

In its sample, this clone was seen once. The chain carries TRBV25-1 and TRBJ2-1; no clear D. Germline CDR1 reads MGHDK; CDR2 reads SYGVNS. This CDR3 is 13 amino acids long. Trimming removed 8 bases from V and 0 bases from J, with 8 bases in between. CDR3 sequence reads: CASSPSSYNEQFF. The CDR3 region has the DNA TGTGCCAGCTCCCCGAGCTCCTACAATGAGCAGTTCTTC. Looking up the rest from reference TRBV25-1 and TRBJ2-1 gives the full variable domain: EADIYQTPRYLVIGTGKKITLECSQTMGHDKMYWYQQDPGMELHLIHYSYGVNSTEKGDLSSESTVSRIRTEHFPLTLESARPSHTSQYLCASSPSSYNEQFFGPGTRLTVL.

This clone appeared a few times. This rearrangement joins TRBV6-6 to TRBJ1-5, with TRBD1 as a possible D gene (6 bases). The CDR3 contains 16 residues. Trimming removed 5 bases at V and 1 base at J, with 15 bases between. CDR1 is MNHNY and CDR2 is SVGAGI in the germline V gene (reference sequence). DNA of the CDR3: TGTGCCAGCAGTGGGCGGACAGTCCGAAGCAATCAGCCCCAGCATTTT. It codes for CASSGRTVRSNQPQHF.

This rearrangement joins TRBV21-1 to TRBJ2-7; TRBD2 reflects the table's D call only, with no check against the DNA. TRBV21-1 is deemed a pseudogene. The CDR3 is 13 residues long. DNA for the CDR3: TGTGCCAGCGCGTTCGGGGGATCCTACGAGCAGTACGTC. Its protein is CASAFGGSYEQYV.

This chain joins TRBV19 and TRBJ1-1, with 7 bases aligning to TRBD1. The J segment lost 1 base and the V segment lost 5 bases, leaving 4 bases of the junction unmatched. There are 14 residues in the CDR3. Germline V CDR1 and CDR2: LNHDA, SQIVND (reference sequence). The CDR3 protein is CASSPGTENTEAFF. The CDR3 bases are TGTGCCAGTAGTCCCGGGACAGAGAACACTGAAGCTTTCTTT.

The chain links TRBV5-8 to TRBJ1-5; D possibly corresponds to TRBD1 (5 bases). V shed 4 bases and J shed 2 bases, with 16 bases lying between them. CDR1 is SGHTS, CDR2 YDEGEE, per germline. The CDR3 has 16 residues. The CDR3 region is CASSLGAGGGNQPQHF. Written as DNA, the CDR3 is TGTGCCAGCAGCCTCGGGGCGGGGGGTGGCAATCAGCCCCAGCATTTT.

V and J are TRBV2 and TRBJ1-2, with 9 bases fitting TRBD1. V dropped 11 bases and J dropped 6; count of bases not matched to a gene: 19. CDR3 size: 16 residues. CDR1 and CDR2 (germline): SNHLY, FYNNEI. CDR3 DNA: TGTGCCGGAGCCGCCGGGACAGGGATAAAGGAGAATGGCTACACCTTC. This encodes CAGAAGTGIKENGYTF.

The chain recombines TRBV15 with TRBJ2-4, with 10 bases lining up with TRBD1. Germline V gene data show CDR1 as LNHNV and CDR2 as YYDKDF (reference sequence). V dropped 3 bases and J dropped 0; count of bases not matched to a gene: 8. The CDR3 covers 18 residues. CDR3 DNA sequence: TGTGCCACCAGCAGGGACAGGGGGTATCCACTAGCCAAAAACATTCAGTACTTC. This encodes CATSRDRGYPLAKNIQYF.